This is a list of T cell receptor beta chains from one sample in a study of technical replicates of blood from a handful of donors. Assay: immunoSEQ multiplex PCR; the TCRdb copy retains only in-frame clones and omits some. This repertoire shows 35,000 to 50,000 clones, almost 97% found once; its top ten account for 0.35% to 0.45%. The sequenced sample consisted of T cells isolated from PBMCs. Every receptor here comes from a human donor in good health. Each CDR3 is given with its conserved first and last residue. D genes are given only for firm matches. Clone size is shown for a subset of rows, as once, few, many or a class of expanded clone.

J: TRBJ1-3
V: TRBV9
size: -
D: -
DNA: TGTGCCAGCAGCCCCTCGCAGGGGACCTACTCTGGAAACACCATATATTTT
CDR3: CASSPSQGTYSGNTIYF

J: TRBJ1-2
V: TRBV30
size: once
D: -
DNA: TGTGCCTGGAGTGTAACGGGGGGCTATGGCTACACCTTC
CDR3: CAWSVTGGYGYTF

J: TRBJ2-7
V: TRBV9
size: once
D: -
DNA: TGTGCCAGCAGCGGAGGAAACAGGGCCCTCTACGAGCAGTACTTC
CDR3: CASSGGNRALYEQYF

J: TRBJ1-2
V: TRBV6-1
size: -
D: -
DNA: TGTGCCAGCAGAAAACAGGGTCCCAATGGCTACACCTTC
CDR3: CASRKQGPNGYTF

J: TRBJ1-1
V: TRBV2
size: -
D: -
DNA: TGTGCCACCTCTTTAATGAACACTGAAGCTTTCTTT
CDR3: CATSLMNTEAFF

J: TRBJ2-6
V: TRBV6-4
size: -
D: -
DNA: TGTGCCAGCAGTGACTCGATAGGGGTTACCGGGGCCAACGTCCTGACTTTC
CDR3: CASSDSIGVTGANVLTF

J: TRBJ1-5
V: TRBV5-1
size: -
D: -
DNA: TGCGCCAGCAGCACTGGACAGTACAATCAGCCCCAGCATTTT
CDR3: CASSTGQYNQPQHF

J: TRBJ2-3
V: TRBV7-8
size: -
D: -
DNA: TGTGCCAGCAGCGTCAGGGTGAGGGGCGGGGAAAGCACAGATACGCAGTATTTT
CDR3: CASSVRVRGGESTDTQYF

J: TRBJ1-1
V: TRBV7-9
size: -
D: -
DNA: TGTGCCAGCAGCTTAGCCCGGGGGGAATGGAACACTGAAGCTTTCTTT
CDR3: CASSLARGEWNTEAFF

J: TRBJ2-1
V: TRBV7-3
size: -
D: TRBD2
DNA: TGTGCCAGCAGCTTAATCGGGCTAGCGGGGAACAATGAGCAGTTCTTC
CDR3: CASSLIGLAGNNEQFF

J: TRBJ1-2
V: TRBV27
size: -
D: TRBD1
DNA: TGTGCCAGCAGTTTAAGCAGGGGGCCCGGCTATGGCTACACCTTC
CDR3: CASSLSRGPGYGYTF

J: TRBJ1-1
V: TRBV4-3
size: -
D: -
DNA: TGCGCCAGCAGCCCCAGCGGGGTGAACACTGAAGCTTTCTTT
CDR3: CASSPSGVNTEAFF

J: TRBJ1-3
V: TRBV2
size: once
D: -
DNA: TGTGCCAGCCTCTCGGGAGCAGGAAACACCATATATTTT
CDR3: CASLSGAGNTIYF

J: TRBJ1-2
V: TRBV4-1
size: -
D: -
DNA: TGCGCCAGCAGCCAAGATACAAGATCTTGGTCAGGCTACACCTTC
CDR3: CASSQDTRSWSGYTF

J: TRBJ2-2
V: TRBV11-3
size: -
D: TRBD2
DNA: TGTGCCAGCAGCTCATCTAGCGGGAGGGCCAAAGGGGAGCTGTTTTTT
CDR3: CASSSSSGRAKGELFF

J: TRBJ1-3
V: TRBV7-6
size: -
D: TRBD1
DNA: TGTGCCAGCAGCTTAGGGGACAGCCGCGACACCATATATTTT
CDR3: CASSLGDSRDTIYF

J: TRBJ1-1
V: TRBV29-1
size: few
D: -
DNA: TGCAGCTCTCGGGGGGCCATCACTGAAGCTTTCTTT
CDR3: CSSRGAITEAFF

J: TRBJ2-3
V: TRBV2
size: -
D: TRBD2
DNA: TGTGCCAGCACAGGGGCTAGCGGGATCACAGATACGCAGTATTTT
CDR3: CASTGASGITDTQYF

J: TRBJ2-7
V: TRBV6-5
size: -
D: -
DNA: TGTGCCAGCAGGCCGGGACATATCTACGAGCAGTACTTC
CDR3: CASRPGHIYEQYF

J: TRBJ1-5
V: TRBV5-6
size: -
D: TRBD1
DNA: TGTGCCAGCAGCTTGAATCAGGGGGTTCAGCCCCAGCATTTT
CDR3: CASSLNQGVQPQHF

J: TRBJ2-7
V: TRBV6-5
size: -
D: TRBD2
DNA: TGTGCCAGCAGCCAAATAGCGGGATCCTACGAGCAGTACTTC
CDR3: CASSQIAGSYEQYF

J: TRBJ1-1
V: TRBV6-1
size: -
D: -
DNA: TGTGCCAGCAGTTTAGAGTTCATGAACACTGAAGCTTTCTTT
CDR3: CASSLEFMNTEAFF

J: TRBJ2-2
V: TRBV7-2
size: once
D: -
DNA: TGTGCCAGCACCACCCAAGGGGGGAACACCGGGGAGCTGTTTTTT
CDR3: CASTTQGGNTGELFF

J: TRBJ2-7
V: TRBV5-1
size: -
D: -
DNA: TGCGCCAGCAGCTTGCGGGAATCCTACGAGCAGTACTTC
CDR3: CASSLRESYEQYF

J: TRBJ1-1
V: TRBV27
size: once
D: -
DNA: TGTGCCAGTACGGGGAACACTGAAGCTTTCTTT
CDR3: CASTGNTEAFF

J: TRBJ2-1
V: TRBV9
size: once
D: TRBD2
DNA: TGTGCCAGCAGCGTAGATTCTAGCGGGAGGTGGGATGAGCAGTTCTTC
CDR3: CASSVDSSGRWDEQFF

J: TRBJ1-4
V: TRBV27
size: -
D: TRBD1
DNA: TGTGCCAGCAGTTTGTATGGGACAGGGGAGGGAATTAATGAAAAACTGTTTTTT
CDR3: CASSLYGTGEGINEKLFF

J: TRBJ2-7
V: TRBV9
size: -
D: TRBD1
DNA: TGTGCCAGCAGCGGACCGGAAGGGACAGGGCTCTACGAGCAGTACTTC
CDR3: CASSGPEGTGLYEQYF

J: TRBJ1-5
V: TRBV10-3
size: -
D: TRBD1
DNA: TGTGCCATCACTACGGGACAGGATCAGCCCCAGCATTTT
CDR3: CAITTGQDQPQHF